Sequencing of this T cell receptor (beta chain) was carried out in a study of cytotoxic CD8 clonotypes in ibrutinib-treated CLL. Study context: The cohort had over ten relapsed/refractory and approximately 15 treatment-naive patients, some 18 IGHV unmutated. Response samples were taken after a median of approximately 11 months on treatment, range 6 to 36.

Cryopreserved PBMCs supplied around 1.8 micrograms of genomic DNA for TCR beta libraries. Clones were read by immunoSEQ multiplex PCR, and TCRdb kept only the in-frame ones, dropping some. The data contain roughly 23,000 clones, 78% of them seen just once; the ten biggest clones take up around 8.1%. There are a few counts of this clone. CDR3 size: 17 residues. Germline values: CDR1 LNHDA, CDR2 SQIVND (reference sequence). V was clipped by 4 bases and J by 2 bases, with 18 bases between them. The receptor was derived from a human donor with chronic lymphocytic leukemia. The gene calls are TRBV19 and TRBJ2-1; D may be TRBD1 or TRBD2 (5 bases each). Sequencing used PBMCs, obtained before ibrutinib treatment. The DNA for the CDR3 is TGTGCCAGTAGTAGCCGGGGACCCGTCAGGACCTACAATGAGCAGTTCTTC. Protein: CASSSRGPVRTYNEQFF. Full variable domain (remainder filled in from reference TRBV19 and TRBJ2-1): DGGITQSPKYLFRKEGQNVTLSCEQNLNHDAMYWYRQDPGQGLRLIYYSQIVNDFQKGDIAEGYSVSREKKESFPLTVTSAQKNPTAFYLCASSSRGPVRTYNEQFFGPGTRLTVL.